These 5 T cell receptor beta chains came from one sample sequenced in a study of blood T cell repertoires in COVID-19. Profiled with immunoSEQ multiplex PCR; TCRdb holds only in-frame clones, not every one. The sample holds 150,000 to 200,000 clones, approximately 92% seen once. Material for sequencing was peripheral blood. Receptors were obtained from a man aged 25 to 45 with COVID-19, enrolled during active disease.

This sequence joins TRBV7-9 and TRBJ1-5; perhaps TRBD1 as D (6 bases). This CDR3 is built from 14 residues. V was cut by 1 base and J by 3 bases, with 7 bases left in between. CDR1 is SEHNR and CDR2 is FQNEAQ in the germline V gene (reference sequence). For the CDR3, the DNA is TGTGCCAGCAGCTTAGGACAGGACAATCAGCCCCAGCATTTT. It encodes CASSLGQDNQPQHF.

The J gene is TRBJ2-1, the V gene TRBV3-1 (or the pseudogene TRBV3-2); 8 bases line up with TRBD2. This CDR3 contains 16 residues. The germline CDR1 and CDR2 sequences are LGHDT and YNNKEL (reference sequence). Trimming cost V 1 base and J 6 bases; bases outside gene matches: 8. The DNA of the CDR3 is TGTGCCAGCAGCCAAGTTCGGACGGGAGGGGGCAATGAGCAGTTCTTC. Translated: CASSQVRTGGGNEQFF.

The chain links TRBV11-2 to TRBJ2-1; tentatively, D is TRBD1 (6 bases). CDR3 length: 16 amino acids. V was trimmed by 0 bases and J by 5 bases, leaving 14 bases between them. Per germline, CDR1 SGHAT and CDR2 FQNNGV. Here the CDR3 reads CASSLEIGGLNNEQFF. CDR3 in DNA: TGTGCCAGCAGCTTAGAAATTGGGGGCCTGAACAATGAGCAGTTCTTC.

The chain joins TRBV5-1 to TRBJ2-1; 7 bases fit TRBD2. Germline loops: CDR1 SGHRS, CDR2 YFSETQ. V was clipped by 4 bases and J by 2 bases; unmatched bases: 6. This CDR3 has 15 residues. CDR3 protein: CASSPLAGAYNEQFF. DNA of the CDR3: TGCGCCAGCAGCCCCTTGGCGGGGGCCTACAATGAGCAGTTCTTC.

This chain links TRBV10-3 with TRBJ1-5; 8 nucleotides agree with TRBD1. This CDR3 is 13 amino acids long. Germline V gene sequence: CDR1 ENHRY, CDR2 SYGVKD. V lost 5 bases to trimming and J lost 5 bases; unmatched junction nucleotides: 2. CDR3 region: CAISLDRDQPQHF. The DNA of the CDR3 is TGTGCCATCAGTCTGGACAGGGATCAGCCCCAGCATTTT.